This T cell receptor (beta chain) came from a study of T cell changes during pregnancy in multiple sclerosis. Here immunoSEQ multiplex PCR was the method, and the copy in TCRdb shows in-frame clones only, minus some. The table shows some 14,000 clones, with around 90% occurring only once. The V segment lost 5 bases and the J segment 5 bases; nucleotides outside the gene matches: 9. The CDR3 runs 15 residues. Germline-derived CDR1 and CDR2 are MNHEY and SMNVEV (reference sequence). The chain employs TRBV27 and TRBJ1-1, with 9 bases identical to TRBD1. Sequencing was performed on CD8+ T cells from peripheral blood mononuclear cells, taken after pregnancy. The receptor's source is a female donor in good health, enrolled as a control in a pregnancy study. This chain's CDR3 is CASSAQDRGTTEAFF. In DNA, the CDR3 is TGTGCCAGCAGTGCTCAGGACAGGGGCACAACTGAAGCTTTCTTT.